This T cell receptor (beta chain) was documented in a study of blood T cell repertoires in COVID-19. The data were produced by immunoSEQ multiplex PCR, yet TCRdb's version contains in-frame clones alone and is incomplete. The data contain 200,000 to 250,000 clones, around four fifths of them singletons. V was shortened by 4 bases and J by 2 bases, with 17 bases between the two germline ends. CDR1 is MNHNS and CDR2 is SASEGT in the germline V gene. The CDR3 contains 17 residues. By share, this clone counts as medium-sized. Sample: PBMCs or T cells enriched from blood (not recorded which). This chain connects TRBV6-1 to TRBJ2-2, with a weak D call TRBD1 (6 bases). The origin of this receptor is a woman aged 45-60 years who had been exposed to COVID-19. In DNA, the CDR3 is TGTGCCAGCAGTGTCCCGACAGGCGCAGCTAACACCGGGGAGCTGTTTTTT. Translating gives CASSVPTGAANTGELFF.